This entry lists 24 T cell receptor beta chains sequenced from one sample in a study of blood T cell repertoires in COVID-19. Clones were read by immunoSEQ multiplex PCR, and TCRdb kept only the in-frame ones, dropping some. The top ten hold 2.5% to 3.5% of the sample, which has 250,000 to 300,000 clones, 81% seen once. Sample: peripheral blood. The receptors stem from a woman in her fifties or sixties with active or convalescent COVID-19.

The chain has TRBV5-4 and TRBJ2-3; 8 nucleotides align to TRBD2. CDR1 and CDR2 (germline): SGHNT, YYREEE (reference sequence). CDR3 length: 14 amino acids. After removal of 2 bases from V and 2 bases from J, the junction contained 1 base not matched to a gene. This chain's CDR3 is CASSFSGDTDTQYF. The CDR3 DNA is TGTGCCAGCAGCTTTAGCGGGGACACAGATACGCAGTATTTT. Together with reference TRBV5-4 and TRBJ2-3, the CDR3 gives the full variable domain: ETGVTQSPTHLIKTRGQQVTLRCSSQSGHNTVSWYQQALGQGPQFIFQYYREEENGRGNFPPRFSGLQFPNYSSELNVNALELDDSALYLCASSFSGDTDTQYFGPGTRLTVL.

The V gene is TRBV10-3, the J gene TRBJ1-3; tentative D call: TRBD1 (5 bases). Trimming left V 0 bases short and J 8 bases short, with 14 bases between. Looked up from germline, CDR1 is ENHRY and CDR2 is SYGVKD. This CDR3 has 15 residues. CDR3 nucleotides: TGTGCCATCAGTGAGTCGACCGGGGGAGTGTACACCATATATTTT. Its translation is CAISESTGGVYTIYF.

DNA of the CDR3: TGTGCCAGCAGCTCCGCGGGACAGGGGATATATGGCTACACCTTC. Translation gives CASSSAGQGIYGYTF. J is TRBJ1-2 and V is TRBV7-2; 10 bases line up with TRBD1. V dropped 4 bases and J dropped 5; count of bases not matched to a gene: 7. The length of the CDR3 is 15 residues. CDR1 SGHTA and CDR2 FQGNSA come from the germline V gene.

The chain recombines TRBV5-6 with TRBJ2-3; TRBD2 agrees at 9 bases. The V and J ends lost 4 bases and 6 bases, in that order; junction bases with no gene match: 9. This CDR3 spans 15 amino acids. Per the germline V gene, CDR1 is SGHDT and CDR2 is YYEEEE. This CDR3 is CASSGAGGARDTQYF. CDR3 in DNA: TGTGCCAGCAGCGGCGCGGGGGGGGCCCGGGATACGCAGTATTTT.

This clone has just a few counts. The CDR3 region is CASSWGEGNTEAFF. Here the CDR3 DNA reads TGTGCCAGCAGTTGGGGGGAAGGAAACACTGAAGCTTTCTTT. The V gene is TRBV6-5, the J gene TRBJ1-1; D is possibly TRBD1 (5 bases). CDR1 and CDR2 from the germline V gene are MNHEY and SVGAGI. The CDR3 loop spans 14 amino acids. V was trimmed by 4 bases and J by 2 bases, leaving 11 bases between them.

CDR3 in DNA: TGTGCCAGCAGCTTAACTTCCCTAGCCAAAAACATTCAGTACTTC. It specifies CASSLTSLAKNIQYF. The rearrangement links TRBV7-9 to TRBJ2-4, with no clear D. The V end lost 2 bases, the J end lost 0 bases, and 8 bases lay between the germline ends. Looked up from germline, CDR1 is SEHNR and CDR2 is FQNEAQ (reference sequence). The CDR3 is 15 amino acids.

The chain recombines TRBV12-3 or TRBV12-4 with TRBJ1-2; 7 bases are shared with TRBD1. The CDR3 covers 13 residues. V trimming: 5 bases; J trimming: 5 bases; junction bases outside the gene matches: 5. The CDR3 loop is CASSPTGEYGYTF. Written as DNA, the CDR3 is TGTGCCAGCAGTCCTACAGGGGAGTATGGCTACACCTTC.

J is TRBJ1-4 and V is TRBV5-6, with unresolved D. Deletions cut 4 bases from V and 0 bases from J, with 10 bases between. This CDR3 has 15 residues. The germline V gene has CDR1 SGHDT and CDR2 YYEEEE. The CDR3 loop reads CASSRRRTTNEKLFF. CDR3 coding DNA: TGTGCCAGCAGCCGGCGCAGGACAACTAATGAAAAACTGTTTTTT.

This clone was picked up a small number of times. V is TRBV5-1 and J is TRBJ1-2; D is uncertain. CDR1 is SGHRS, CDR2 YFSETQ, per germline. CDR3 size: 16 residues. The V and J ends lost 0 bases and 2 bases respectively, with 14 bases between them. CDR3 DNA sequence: TGCGCCAGCAGCTTGGCCGCAAGTCCGGGGAACTATGGCTACACCTTC. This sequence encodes CASSLAASPGNYGYTF.

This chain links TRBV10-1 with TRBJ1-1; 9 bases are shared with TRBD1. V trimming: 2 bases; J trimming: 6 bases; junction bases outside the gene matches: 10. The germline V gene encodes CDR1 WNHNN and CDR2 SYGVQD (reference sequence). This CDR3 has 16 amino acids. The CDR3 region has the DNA TGCGCCAGCAGTGAGCGGGGGACAGGGCGGACTGCTGAAGCTTTCTTT. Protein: CASSERGTGRTAEAFF.

In nucleotides, the CDR3 is TGCGCCAGCAGAGAGACAGCGGGGGGGCCAGGGGAGCAGTACTTC. It codes for CASRETAGGPGEQYF. The gene calls are TRBV5-1 and TRBJ2-7; 10 bases are shared with TRBD2. Trimming took 5 bases from V and 7 from J; bases not matched to a gene: 12. The CDR3 totals 15 residues. Germline-derived CDR1 and CDR2 are SGHRS and YFSETQ.

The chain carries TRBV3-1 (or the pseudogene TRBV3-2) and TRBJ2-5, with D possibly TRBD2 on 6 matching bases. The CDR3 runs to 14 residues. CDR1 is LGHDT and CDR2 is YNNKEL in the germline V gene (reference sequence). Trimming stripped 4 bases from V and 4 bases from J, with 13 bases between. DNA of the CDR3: TGTGCCAGCAGCCCCCTCGGAGGGAGAGAGACCCAGTACTTC. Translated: CASSPLGGRETQYF.

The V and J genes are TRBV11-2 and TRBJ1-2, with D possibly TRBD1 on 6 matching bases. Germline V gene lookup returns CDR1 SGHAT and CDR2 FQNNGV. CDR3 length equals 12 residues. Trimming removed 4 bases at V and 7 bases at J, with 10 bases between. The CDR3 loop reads CASSSNRAGYTF. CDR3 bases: TGTGCCAGCAGCTCGAACAGGGCTGGCTACACCTTC.

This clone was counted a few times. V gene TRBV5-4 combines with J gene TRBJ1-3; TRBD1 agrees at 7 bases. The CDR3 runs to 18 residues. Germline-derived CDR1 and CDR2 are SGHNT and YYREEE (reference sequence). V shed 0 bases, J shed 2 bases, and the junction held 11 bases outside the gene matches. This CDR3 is CASSLGSTPQGTGNTIYF. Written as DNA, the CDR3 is TGTGCCAGCAGCTTGGGGTCAACTCCACAGGGGACTGGAAACACCATATATTTT.

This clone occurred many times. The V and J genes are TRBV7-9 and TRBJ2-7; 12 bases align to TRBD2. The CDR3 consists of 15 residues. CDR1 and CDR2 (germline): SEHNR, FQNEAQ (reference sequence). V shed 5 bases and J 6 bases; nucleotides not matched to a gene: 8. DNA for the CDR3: TGTGCCAGCAGCCTGCGAACGACTAGCGGGGGCGAGCAGTACTTC. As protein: CASSLRTTSGGEQYF.

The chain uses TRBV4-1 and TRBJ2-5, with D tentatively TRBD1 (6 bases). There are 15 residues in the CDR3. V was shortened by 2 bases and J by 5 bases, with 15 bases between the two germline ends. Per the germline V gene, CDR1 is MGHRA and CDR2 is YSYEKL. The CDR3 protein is CASSQRGNLVETQYF. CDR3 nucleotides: TGCGCCAGCAGCCAAAGGGGGAACCTAGTGGAGACCCAGTACTTC.

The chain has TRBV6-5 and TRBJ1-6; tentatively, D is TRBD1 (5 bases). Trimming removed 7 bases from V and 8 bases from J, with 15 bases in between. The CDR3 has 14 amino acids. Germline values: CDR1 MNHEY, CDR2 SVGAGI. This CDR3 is CASIIQGSHSPLHF. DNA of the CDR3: TGTGCCAGCATTATTCAGGGTTCCCATTCACCCCTCCACTTT.

The CDR3 reads CAFHRRSYNSPLHF. The DNA of the CDR3 is TGTGCCTTTCACAGACGCTCCTATAATTCACCCCTCCACTTT. This rearrangement joins TRBV5-4 to TRBJ1-6; D not resolved. With 10 bases removed from V and 0 bases from J, the gap between germline ends came to 11 bases. Per germline, CDR1 SGHNT and CDR2 YYREEE (reference sequence). The CDR3 is 14 residues long. Complete variable domain (other parts from reference TRBV5-4 and TRBJ1-6): ETGVTQSPTHLIKTRGQQVTLRCSSQSGHNTVSWYQQALGQGPQFIFQYYREEENGRGNFPPRFSGLQFPNYSSELNVNALELDDSALYLCAFHRRSYNSPLHFGNGTRLTVT.

The CDR3 DNA sequence: TGTGCCAGCAGTTCTCGACAGCTGACTAGCGGGGGCCAAGAGACCCAGTACTTC. Translation: CASSSRQLTSGGQETQYF. V is TRBV7-9 and J is TRBJ2-5; 12 nucleotides match TRBD2. Trimming cost V 6 bases and J 1 base; bases outside gene matches: 12. Germline lookup yields CDR1 SEHNR and CDR2 FQNEAQ (reference sequence). CDR3 length: 18 residues.

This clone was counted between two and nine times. The CDR3 coding sequence is TGTGCCAGCAGCTTGGGGCAGGGGGAGCATTCACCCCTCCACTTT. Translating gives CASSLGQGEHSPLHF. The chain recombines TRBV5-6 with TRBJ1-6; 7 bases are shared with TRBD1. This CDR3 comprises 15 residues. The V and J ends lost 0 bases and 8 bases, in that order; junction bases with no gene match: 5. Germline assignment: CDR1 SGHDT and CDR2 YYEEEE.

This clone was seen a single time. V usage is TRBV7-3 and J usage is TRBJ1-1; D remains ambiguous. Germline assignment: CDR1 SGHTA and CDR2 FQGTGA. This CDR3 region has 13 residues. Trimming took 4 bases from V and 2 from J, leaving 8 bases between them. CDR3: CASSYRQNTEAFF. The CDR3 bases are TGTGCCAGCAGCTATAGACAAAACACTGAAGCTTTCTTT.

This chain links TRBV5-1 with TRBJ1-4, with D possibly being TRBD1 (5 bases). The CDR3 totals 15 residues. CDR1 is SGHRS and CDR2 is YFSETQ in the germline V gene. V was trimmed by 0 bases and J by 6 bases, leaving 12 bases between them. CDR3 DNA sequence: TGCGCCAGCAGCTTGGAGGGGCTACCCCATGAAAAACTGTTTTTT. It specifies CASSLEGLPHEKLFF.

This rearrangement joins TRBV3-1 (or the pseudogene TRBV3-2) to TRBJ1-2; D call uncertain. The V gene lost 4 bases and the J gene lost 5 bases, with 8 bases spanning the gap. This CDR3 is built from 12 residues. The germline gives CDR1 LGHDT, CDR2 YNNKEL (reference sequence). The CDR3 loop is CASSLGGYGYTF. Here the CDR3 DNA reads TGTGCCAGCAGCCTCGGTGGTTATGGCTACACCTTC.

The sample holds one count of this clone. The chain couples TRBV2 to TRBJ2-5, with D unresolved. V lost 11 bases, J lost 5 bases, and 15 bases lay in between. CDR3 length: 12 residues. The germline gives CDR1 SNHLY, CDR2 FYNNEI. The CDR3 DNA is TGTGCCCCCAGCCGGCTGAGGGAGACCCAGTACTTC. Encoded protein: CAPSRLRETQYF.